The clone carrying this T cell receptor beta chain was detected only a few times. The antigen is unknown. A read error may be the cause here, since a much bigger clone is one base away. The sample comes from a study of T-cell reconstitution after alpha-beta-depleted transplantation in children. Study results and limitations: Alpha-beta T cells about two months after transplant reportedly derived from several hundred expanded graft clones. The authors attributed T-cell counts and diversity one year after transplant mostly to newly produced T cells.

A TCRbeta library incorporating unique molecular identifiers was prepared. From the PCR reads, TCRdb called clonotypes with MiXCR, one entry per CDR3 protein. The sample records some 300,000 distinct CDR3 sequences, about 7.3% being singletons. CDR3 length: 14 residues. This rearrangement joins TRBV12-3 or TRBV12-4 to TRBJ2-5, with D perhaps matching TRBD1 (6 bases). The TCR comes from a female patient aged 2-15 years who had a stem cell transplant for Fanconi anemia, so the T cells may come from the graft donor. Source: peripheral blood, taken 360 days after TCRalphabeta/CD19-depleted stem cell transplant. CDR3 in amino acids: CARSSYRVGETQYF. The CDR3 nucleotides are TGTGCCAGAAGTTCGTACAGGGTGGGAGAGACCCAGTACTTC.